One and the same sample provided the 31 T cell receptor beta chains below, sequenced in a study of beta chain features in type 1 diabetes. Study-level findings and limits: In every one of the four CD4+ subsets, TCRB CDR3s were moderately but significantly shorter in Type 1 diabetes patients.

No antigen has been assigned to these receptors. The authors reverse transcribed all of the isolated RNA, so sequencing captured expressed TCRB transcripts. The protocol was immunoSEQ multiplex PCR, while the TCRdb copy is restricted to in-frame clones and leaves out a portion. The sample lists more than 300,000 clones, around 8.5% occurring once. The material sequenced was central memory CD4+ T cells from blood. These TCRs come from a man under 40 with type 1 diabetes.

The chain couples TRBV7-2 to TRBJ2-1; 9 bases are a match to TRBD1. Germline V gene data show CDR1 as SGHTA and CDR2 as FQGNSA. The CDR3 is 18 amino acids. V lost 2 bases, J lost 5 bases, and 13 bases stayed unmatched. The DNA for the CDR3 is TGTGCCAGCAGCTTAAGGAGATCGTGGGGACAGGGACACAATGAGCAGTTCTTC. Protein sequence: CASSLRRSWGQGHNEQFF.

The chain uses TRBV11-2 and TRBJ1-6, with a weak D call TRBD1 (6 bases). From germline, CDR1 is SGHAT and CDR2 FQNNGV. V dropped 5 bases and J dropped 10 bases, with 21 bases sitting between them. CDR3 length equals 16 residues. The CDR3 region has the DNA TGTGCCAGCAGCCCGAAGGGGGTGCAGGGTGGATCACCCCTCCACTTT. It is translated as CASSPKGVQGGSPLHF.

Only a few counts were recorded for this clone. The genes are TRBV9 and TRBJ2-2; D might be TRBD1 (5 bases). CDR1 SGDLS and CDR2 YYNGEE come from the germline V gene. V was clipped by 0 bases and J by 6 bases, with 18 bases between them. The CDR3 runs 17 residues. The CDR3 bases are TGTGCCAGCAGCGTAGCTCCTCAGGGTCCAGGCGCCGGGGAGCTGTTTTTT. The encoded protein is CASSVAPQGPGAGELFF. Combining the CDR3 with reference TRBV9 and TRBJ2-2 gives the whole variable domain DSGVTQTPKHLITATGQRVTLRCSPRSGDLSVYWYQQSLDQGLQFLIQYYNGEERAKGNILERFSAQQFPDLHSELNLSSLELGDSALYFCASSVAPQGPGAGELFFGEGSRLTVL.

This clone was observed a few times. This chain uses TRBV7-9 with TRBJ2-3, with D perhaps matching TRBD2 (6 bases). The germline CDR1 and CDR2 sequences are SEHNR and FQNEAQ (reference sequence). CDR3 length equals 11 residues. The ends were cut back, 5 bases at V and 13 bases at J, with 13 bases in the middle. This chain's CDR3 is CASSAGSIEYF. DNA of the CDR3: TGTGCCAGCAGCGCGGGGAGCATTGAGTATTTT.

This clone was seen a few times. The V gene is TRBV9, the J gene TRBJ2-7, with a weak D call TRBD2 (5 bases). The V end was cut by 0 bases, the J end by 2 bases, with 12 bases between. Per the germline V gene, CDR1 is SGDLS and CDR2 is YYNGEE. The CDR3 has 15 amino acids. CDR3 protein: CASSVGTGTAYEQYF. The CDR3 DNA follows: TGTGCCAGCAGCGTAGGCACGGGAACTGCCTACGAGCAGTACTTC.

This clone has more than one count but fewer than ten. The CDR3 region is CASSAERSGDTQYF. The CDR3 nucleotides read TGTGCCAGCTCGGCCGAGCGATCTGGAGATACGCAGTATTTT. J is TRBJ2-3 and V is TRBV5-4; D call uncertain. V was cut by 7 bases and J by 5 bases, with 17 bases left in between. CDR1 and CDR2 from the germline V gene are SGHNT and YYREEE (reference sequence). This CDR3 spans 14 amino acids.

The chain employs TRBV21-1 and TRBJ2-7; the D call of TRBD1 is as the table states it, not checked on the DNA. TRBV21-1 counts as a pseudogene. The CDR3 sequence is 15 residues long. The CDR3 is CASSEIARVRYEQYF. The DNA of the CDR3 is TGTGCCAGCAGCGAAATCGCCAGGGTTCGCTACGAGCAGTACTTC.

In this sample, this clone turned up a few times. This chain links TRBV2 with TRBJ1-2; TRBD1 matches 8 bases. The V segment lost 4 bases and the J segment 6 bases; nucleotides outside the gene matches: 1. The CDR3 covers 12 residues. The germline V gene encodes CDR1 SNHLY and CDR2 FYNNEI. CDR3 nucleotides: TGTGCCAGCAGTGCACAGGGGGATGGCTACACCTTC. As protein: CASSAQGDGYTF.

The chain combines TRBV11-2 with TRBJ2-2; D remains unclear. The CDR3 is 14 residues long. V lost 2 bases to trimming and J lost 2 bases, with 6 bases between them. The germline CDR1 and CDR2 sequences are SGHAT and FQNNGV. The CDR3 bases are TGTGCCAGCAGCTTAAGCAGTAACACCGGGGAGCTGTTTTTT. Amino acids: CASSLSSNTGELFF. The complete variable domain, with remaining parts taken from reference TRBV11-2 and TRBJ2-2, reads EAGVAQSPRYKIIEKRQSVAFWCNPISGHATLYWYQQILGQGPKLLIQFQNNGVVDDSQLPKDRFSAERLKGVDSTLKIQPAKLEDSAVYLCASSLSSNTGELFFGEGSRLTVL.

This chain joins TRBV27 and TRBJ1-6, with D perhaps TRBD1 (5 bases). Between the trimmed V and J ends, which lost 4 bases and 7 bases, there was a span of 11 bases. CDR1 and CDR2 (germline): MNHEY, SMNVEV (reference sequence). This CDR3 contains 14 residues. CDR3 nucleotide sequence: TGTGCCAGCAGTTACGGGACGGGGAATTCACCCCTCCACTTT. Its translation is CASSYGTGNSPLHF.

This sequence joins TRBV6-6 and TRBJ1-2; TRBD1 agrees at 7 bases. Per germline, CDR1 MNHNY and CDR2 SVGAGI (reference sequence). The CDR3 length is 13 residues. Losses at the gene ends were 5 bases for V and 2 bases for J; bases not matched to a gene: 2. The CDR3, as DNA: TGTGCCAGCAGTCCACAGGGGAACTATGGCTACACCTTC. This encodes CASSPQGNYGYTF.

This clone was seen many times. The CDR3: CASKVSGANVLTF. The CDR3 DNA is TGTGCCAGCAAGGTTTCTGGGGCCAACGTCCTGACTTTC. The J gene is TRBJ2-6, the V gene TRBV14, with D hard to call. V was clipped by 7 bases and J by 1 base, with 5 bases between them. Germline CDR1 SGHDN, CDR2 FVKESK. The CDR3 runs 13 residues.

There are a few counts of this clone. The J gene is TRBJ2-3, the V gene TRBV5-1, with TRBD2 matching over 8 bases. This CDR3 spans 16 amino acids. Germline lookup yields CDR1 SGHRS and CDR2 YFSETQ. V was pared by 0 bases and J by 3 bases, with 6 bases of the junction left unmatched. CDR3 coding DNA: TGCGCCAGCAGCTTGGATTCAAGCGGGGGAACAGATACGCAGTATTTT. Translating it yields CASSLDSSGGTDTQYF.

This clone has more than one count but fewer than ten. V is TRBV10-2 and J is TRBJ2-3; D remains unclear. V was clipped by 2 bases and J by 6 bases, with 0 bases between them. The CDR3 runs 10 residues. CDR1 and CDR2 from the germline V gene are WSHSY and SAAADI. The CDR3 region is CASSEDTQYF. The CDR3, as DNA: TGCGCCAGCAGTGAGGATACGCAGTATTTT.

J is TRBJ2-7 and V is TRBV7-6; D unclear. The V gene lost 5 bases and the J gene lost 1 base, with 12 bases spanning the gap. Germline assignment: CDR1 SGHVS and CDR2 FNYEAQ. The CDR3 is 14 residues long. CDR3 amino acids: CASSLSDGSYEQYF. The CDR3 bases are TGTGCCAGCAGCCTCTCGGACGGATCCTACGAGCAGTACTTC.

This chain links TRBV28 with TRBJ2-3; D unresolved. Trimming took 6 bases from V and 1 from J, leaving 11 bases between them. This CDR3 region has 14 residues. Germline V CDR1 and CDR2: MDHEN, SYDVKM. The CDR3 is CASRELTGTDTQYF. The CDR3 region has the DNA TGTGCCAGCAGGGAACTGACTGGCACAGATACGCAGTATTTT. The whole variable domain, remainder taken from reference TRBV28 and TRBJ2-3, is DVKVTQSSRYLVKRTGEKVFLECVQDMDHENMFWYRQDPGLGLRLIYFSYDVKMKEKGDIPEGYSVSREKKERFSLILESASTNQTSMYLCASRELTGTDTQYFGPGTRLTVL.

The chain couples TRBV9 to TRBJ2-1, with 7 nucleotides matching TRBD2. The V segment lost 0 bases and the J segment 5 bases; nucleotides outside the gene matches: 5. Germline V CDR1 and CDR2: SGDLS, YYNGEE. This CDR3 contains 15 residues. The CDR3 region is CASSVGRGINNEQFF. The CDR3 DNA reads TGTGCCAGCAGCGTAGGGCGGGGGATCAACAATGAGCAGTTCTTC.

To note about this clone: In the same sample, other DNA sequences code for this CDR3. The chain employs TRBV9 and TRBJ2-5, with D perhaps TRBD1 (6 bases). Per germline, CDR1 SGDLS and CDR2 YYNGEE. The V and J ends lost 3 bases and 4 bases respectively, with 10 bases between them. This CDR3 is built from 13 residues. Here the CDR3 reads CASSAGVSETQYF. For the CDR3, the DNA is TGTGCCAGCAGCGCAGGGGTTTCAGAGACCCAGTACTTC.

The J gene is TRBJ2-7, the V gene TRBV11-2; 7 bases fit TRBD1. V trimming: 5 bases; J trimming: 3 bases; junction bases outside the gene matches: 4. CDR3 size: 13 residues. Germline lookup yields CDR1 SGHAT and CDR2 FQNNGV. CDR3 DNA sequence: TGTGCCAGCAGCCCGGGACAGAACTACGAGCAGTACTTC. Amino acid sequence: CASSPGQNYEQYF.

This clone was observed a few times. The rearrangement uses TRBV7-2 and TRBJ2-7; a possible D gene is TRBD2 (6 bases). Trimming shortened V by 3 bases and J by 4 bases, and 16 bases separated the two germline ends. This CDR3 has 15 residues. The V gene's germline CDR1 is SGHTA and CDR2 FQGNSA. The CDR3 DNA is TGTGCCAGCAGCTTGGGGGGTCCTCTTACTTACGAGCAGTACTTC. It yields the protein CASSLGGPLTYEQYF. The variable domain in full, completed from reference TRBV7-2 and TRBJ2-7, reads GAGVSQSPSNKVTEKGKDVELRCDPISGHTALYWYRQSLGQGLEFLIYFQGNSAPDKSGLPSDRFSAERTGGSVSTLTIQRTQQEDSAVYLCASSLGGPLTYEQYFGPGTRLTVT.

CDR3 amino acids: CASRQPGQYSQYF. The CDR3 DNA reads as TGTGCCAGCAGACAACCGGGACAGTATTCCCAGTACTTC. The chain employs TRBV11-2 and TRBJ2-5, with 7 positions matching TRBD1. J was trimmed by 9 bases and V by 6 bases; bases with no gene match: 10. CDR1 and CDR2 (germline): SGHAT, FQNNGV. The CDR3 consists of 13 residues.

This clone occurred a few times. The rearrangement links TRBV2 to TRBJ2-5; D is perhaps TRBD1 (6 bases). CDR3 length: 12 residues. In germline, CDR1 is SNHLY, CDR2 FYNNEI. V was cut by 8 bases and J by 4 bases, with 11 bases left in between. CDR3 in DNA: TGTGCCAGCGCAGGGGATGGAGAGACCCAGTACTTC. Protein: CASAGDGETQYF.

This clone occurred a few times. As DNA, the CDR3 is TGTGCCAGCTCACCAGGGGAGTGGACTGAAGCTTTCTTT. It specifies CASSPGEWTEAFF. The J gene is TRBJ1-1, the V gene TRBV18; D unclear. From germline, CDR1 is KGHSH and CDR2 LQKENI. Trimming stripped 2 bases from V and 5 bases from J, with 9 bases between. The length of the CDR3 is 13 residues.

This clone occurred a few times. The chain is built from TRBV9 and TRBJ2-7, with D possibly being TRBD1 (6 bases). The CDR3 spans 16 residues. Per the germline V gene, CDR1 is SGDLS and CDR2 is YYNGEE. V was cut by 3 bases and J by 3 bases, with 19 bases left in between. CDR3: CASSATGSPTFYEQYF. CDR3 nucleotide sequence: TGTGCCAGCAGCGCCACAGGGAGCCCAACCTTCTACGAGCAGTACTTC.

A remark on this clone: Sequence at one end of the junction differs from germline and may be a read error. The chain recombines TRBV6-5 with TRBJ2-5, with D perhaps being TRBD1 or TRBD2 (5 bases each). This CDR3 is 10 amino acids long. The germline CDR1 and CDR2 sequences are MNHEY and SVGAGI. CDR3: CASSSRDQHF. The CDR3 coding sequence is TGTGCCAGCAGTTCCCGGGACCAGCACTTC.

This clone appeared a few times. The chain joins TRBV4-3 to TRBJ2-1; D call uncertain. Trimming removed 0 bases at V and 4 bases at J, with 10 bases between. The CDR3 spans 15 residues. CDR1 is LGHNA and CDR2 is YSLEER in the germline V gene. CDR3: CASSQDRARYNEQFF. CDR3 DNA sequence: TGCGCCAGCAGCCAAGATAGGGCCCGATACAATGAGCAGTTCTTC.

This clone has more than one count but fewer than ten. The V and J genes are TRBV4-1 and TRBJ2-5; 12 bases agree with TRBD1. Germline-derived CDR1 and CDR2 are MGHRA and YSYEKL. V lost 1 base and J lost 4; bases outside the gene matches: 1. The CDR3 totals 15 residues. The CDR3 region has the DNA TGCGCCAGCAGCCAAGGGGACAGGGGGCGAGAGACCCAGTACTTC. Translation gives CASSQGDRGRETQYF.

This clone was seen a few times. A far bigger clonotype differs at one base, so this is likely a read error. Other DNA sequences from this sample encode an identical CDR3 as well. The chain carries TRBV21-1 and TRBJ2-3; the listed D gene, TRBD1, was not tested against the DNA. TRBV21-1 is labeled a pseudogene. The CDR3 consists of 16 residues. The CDR3 sequence: CASSKGSGTGTDTQYF. The CDR3 bases are TGTGCCAGCAGCAAGGGGTCCGGGACAGGGACAGATACGCAGTATTTT.

This rearrangement joins TRBV4-3 to TRBJ2-3; D might be TRBD1 (5 bases). Between the trimmed V and J ends, which lost 4 bases and 1 base, there was a span of 12 bases. Germline assignment: CDR1 LGHNA and CDR2 YSLEER. This CDR3 has 15 residues. This CDR3 is CASSLRDVGTDTQYF. CDR3 sequence (DNA): TGCGCCAGCAGCCTCAGGGATGTCGGCACAGATACGCAGTATTTT.

In this sample, this clone turned up a few times. The rearrangement joins TRBV5-6 to TRBJ2-1; perhaps TRBD2 as D (5 bases). V gave up 6 bases and J gave up 2 bases, with 9 bases separating them. Germline lookup yields CDR1 SGHDT and CDR2 YYEEEE. This CDR3 region has 13 residues. CDR3 loop: CASTLAAYNEQFF. CDR3 sequence (DNA): TGTGCCAGCACTCTAGCCGCCTACAATGAGCAGTTCTTC. The full variable domain, in which reference TRBV5-6 and TRBJ2-1 provide the parts outside the CDR3, is DAGVTQSPTHLIKTRGQQVTLRCSPKSGHDTVSWYQQALGQGPQFIFQYYEEEERQRGNFPDRFSGHQFPNYSSELNVNALLLGDSALYLCASTLAAYNEQFFGPGTRLTVL.

The rearrangement links TRBV4-3 to TRBJ2-2; no clear D. CDR3 length: 15 residues. Trimming pared 0 bases from V and 3 bases from J, leaving 8 bases between. Germline V lookup: CDR1 LGHNA, CDR2 YSLEER. The CDR3 loop is CASSQDGRHTGELFF. In DNA, the CDR3 is TGCGCCAGCAGCCAAGATGGCAGACACACCGGGGAGCTGTTTTTT.